This passage covers 21 T cell receptor beta chains from one sample sequenced in a study of CD8+ T cells in alopecia areata (dated by TCRdb to between 2018 and 2020). The library was obtained by the immunoSEQ multiplex PCR assay. RNA was extracted from all samples and reverse transcribed into cDNA, which served as template for TCR sequencing. The table comes from immuneACCESS by way of TCRdb, which keeps in-frame sequences with V and J called. Part of the clones is missing from these tables; in studies checked, under half for an unresolved V gene and the rest for unknown reasons. This sample comprises more than 100,000 clones, 55% of them detected only once. Of the sample, roughly 8.8% is held by the ten largest clones. Sequenced material: CD4+ T cells sorted from blood. The receptors derive from a human donor in good health.

This clone appeared a few times. This chain connects TRBV10-3 to TRBJ2-2; weak D call: TRBD1 (6 bases). CDR1 ENHRY and CDR2 SYGVKD come from the germline V gene. Trimming cost V 3 bases and J 4 bases, with 12 bases left between them. The CDR3 extends over 15 amino acids. The CDR3 loop reads CAISEGQGITGELFF. DNA for the CDR3: TGTGCCATCAGTGAAGGGCAGGGGATCACCGGGGAGCTGTTTTTT.

This clone was observed a few times. This chain links TRBV25-1 with TRBJ1-4, with D unresolved. The germline CDR1 and CDR2 sequences are MGHDK and SYGVNS. V gave up 1 base and J gave up 8 bases, with 11 bases separating them. This CDR3 has 14 residues. CDR3 loop: CASSESGYDEKLFF. CDR3 coding DNA: TGTGCCAGCAGTGAATCTGGGTACGACGAAAAACTGTTTTTT.

The chain employs TRBV20-1 and TRBJ2-5; no reliable D call. V was clipped by 0 bases and J by 9 bases, with 5 bases between them. Germline V gene data show CDR1 as DFQATT and CDR2 as SNEGSKA (reference sequence). The length of the CDR3 is 10 residues. CDR3 residues: CSARDRAQYF. The CDR3 nucleotides are TGCAGTGCTAGAGACAGAGCCCAGTACTTC.

Worth noting for this clone: This same CDR3 is encoded by further DNA sequences in the sample. The chain has TRBV29-1 and TRBJ1-2; no clear D gene. V lost 0 bases to trimming and J lost 8 bases, with 10 bases between them. The CDR3 is 12 residues long. Looked up from germline, CDR1 is SQVTM and CDR2 is ANQGSEA. The CDR3 coding sequence is TGCAGCGTTGAAGAGGGTGCGGGGGGCTACACCTTC. The encoded protein is CSVEEGAGGYTF.

This clone was observed a few times. The chain is built from TRBV28 and TRBJ2-5; TRBD1 agrees at 8 bases. The length of the CDR3 is 15 residues. CDR1 is MDHEN and CDR2 is SYDVKM in the germline V gene. J lost 5 bases, V lost 5 bases, and 10 bases had no gene match. CDR3 nucleotides: TGTGCCAGCAGTCCTTTTGGACAGGGAATTGAGACCCAGTACTTC. This translates into CASSPFGQGIETQYF.

This clone has just one count. The chain employs TRBV6-5 and TRBJ1-5, with D possibly TRBD1 on 6 matching bases. The CDR3 covers 13 residues. CDR1 and CDR2 from the germline V gene are MNHEY and SVGAGI. Trimming left V 7 bases short and J 2 bases short, with 9 bases between. CDR3 nucleotides: TGTGCCAGCAAGGCAGGGGGCAATCAGCCCCAGCATTTT. As protein: CASKAGGNQPQHF.

This clone occurred a few times. V gene TRBV10-1 combines with J gene TRBJ2-7, with D uncertain. The V end was cut by 8 bases, the J end by 2 bases, with 4 bases between. The CDR3 is 10 amino acids. The germline CDR1 and CDR2 sequences are WNHNN and SYGVQD (reference sequence). Here the CDR3 DNA reads TGCGCCAGCCGACCCTACGAGCAGTACTTC. Its protein product is CASRPYEQYF.

The gene calls are TRBV29-1 and TRBJ1-2, with D unresolved. Germline V gene lookup returns CDR1 SQVTM and CDR2 ANQGSEA. This CDR3 spans 12 amino acids. The V and J ends lost 3 bases and 2 bases respectively, with 7 bases between them. The CDR3 region is CSVDWQNYGYTF. In DNA, the CDR3 is TGCAGCGTTGATTGGCAGAACTATGGCTACACCTTC. The full variable domain, in which reference TRBV29-1 and TRBJ1-2 provide the parts outside the CDR3, is SAVISQKPSRDICQRGTSLTIQCQVDSQVTMMFWYRQQPGQSLTLIATANQGSEATYESGFVIDKFPISRPNLTFSTLTVSNMSPEDSSIYLCSVDWQNYGYTFGSGTRLTVV.

There are a few counts of this clone. The J gene is TRBJ1-6, the V gene TRBV5-4, with D perhaps TRBD1 (6 bases). The CDR3 sequence is 15 residues long. The germline V and J ends were trimmed by 3 bases and 5 bases, with 12 bases remaining between them. The V gene's germline CDR1 is SGHNT and CDR2 YYREEE (reference sequence). The DNA of the CDR3 is TGTGCCAGCAGCTCACCAGGGGTCAATAATTCACCCCTCCACTTT. It is translated as CASSSPGVNNSPLHF.

This clone appeared once. This sequence joins TRBV5-6 and TRBJ2-7; 7 bases match TRBD1. Looked up from germline, CDR1 is SGHDT and CDR2 is YYEEEE. The trim removed 0 bases at V and 3 bases at J, leaving 0 bases unmatched. CDR3 length: 13 residues. The CDR3 nucleotides are TGTGCCAGCAGCTTGGACAGGGGCTACGAGCAGTACTTC. Its translation: CASSLDRGYEQYF.

The count of this clone is one. The gene calls are TRBV27 and TRBJ2-3; D is possibly TRBD1 (6 bases). Germline loops: CDR1 MNHEY, CDR2 SMNVEV (reference sequence). V was shortened by 5 bases and J by 14 bases, with 11 bases between the two germline ends. The CDR3 contains 10 residues. The CDR3 DNA follows: TGTGCCAGCAGTACCTCCAGGGGGTATTTT. This encodes CASSTSRGYF.

The chain links TRBV6-5 to TRBJ2-5, with 7 bases that match TRBD2. Trimming cost V 5 bases and J 0 bases; bases outside gene matches: 3. The CDR3 extends over 14 amino acids. CDR1 is MNHEY and CDR2 is SVGAGI in the germline V gene. DNA of the CDR3: TGTGCCAGCAGTAGCCGGGGGGACCAAGAGACCCAGTACTTC. This sequence encodes CASSSRGDQETQYF.

This sequence joins TRBV5-1 and TRBJ1-5; 7 bases map to TRBD1. The CDR3 contains 14 residues. Germline CDR1 and CDR2: SGHRS and YFSETQ. V shed 3 bases, J shed 7 bases, and the junction held 7 bases outside the gene matches. The DNA for the CDR3 is TGCGCCAGCAGCTCAGGGACAGCGGGGCAGCCCCAGCATTTT. It codes for CASSSGTAGQPQHF.

This chain joins TRBV18 and TRBJ2-5; D assignment may be TRBD1 or TRBD2 (6 bases each). Looked up from germline, CDR1 is KGHSH and CDR2 is LQKENI. Trimming took 0 bases from V and 4 from J, leaving 12 bases between them. The CDR3 sequence is 15 residues long. CDR3 amino acids: CASSPPGGRRETQYF. Here the CDR3 DNA reads TGTGCCAGCTCACCACCCGGGGGCCGGAGAGAGACCCAGTACTTC.

V gene TRBV27 combines with J gene TRBJ1-1, with D possibly being TRBD1 (6 bases). V lost 4 bases, J lost 4 bases, and 7 bases lay in between. This CDR3 spans 12 amino acids. The germline V gene encodes CDR1 MNHEY and CDR2 SMNVEV (reference sequence). The CDR3 region has the DNA TGTGCCAGCAGTTACAGGGTCACTGAAGCTTTCTTT. Its protein is CASSYRVTEAFF.

V usage is TRBV4-2 and J usage is TRBJ2-3, with D unclear. Germline V CDR1 and CDR2: LGHNA, YNFKEQ. V dropped 4 bases and J dropped 0 bases, with 14 bases sitting between them. CDR3 length equals 16 residues. Here the CDR3 reads CASSPMAGLSTDTQYF. The CDR3 DNA follows: TGTGCCAGCAGCCCGATGGCCGGGCTTAGCACAGATACGCAGTATTTT.

The gene calls are TRBV6-1 and TRBJ2-7; TRBD1 matches at 9 bases. CDR1 and CDR2 from the germline V gene are MNHNS and SASEGT. The junction had 3 bases not matched to a gene; V was cut back by 6 bases and J by 6 bases. The CDR3 length is 12 residues. The CDR3 protein is CASSWDRAEQYF. CDR3 sequence (DNA): TGTGCCAGCAGCTGGGACAGGGCCGAGCAGTACTTC.

The chain recombines TRBV6-5 with TRBJ1-1, with D unclear. Germline CDR1 and CDR2: MNHEY and SVGAGI. The CDR3 is made up of 13 amino acids. The ends were cut back, 7 bases at V and 1 base at J, with 10 bases in the middle. CDR3 region: CASNQKPNTEAFF. The CDR3 nucleotides are TGTGCCAGCAACCAGAAACCGAACACTGAAGCTTTCTTT.

This clone was counted a few times. This chain joins TRBV7-9 and TRBJ1-4, with no clear D. CDR3 length: 13 amino acids. Trimming removed 6 bases from V and 5 bases from J, with 10 bases in between. The V gene's germline CDR1 is SEHNR and CDR2 FQNEAQ (reference sequence). CDR3 bases: TGTGCCAGCAGACCAGGAGGGAATGAAAAACTGTTTTTT. It is translated as CASRPGGNEKLFF.

The chain employs TRBV4-1 and TRBJ2-3; D is unclear. Germline V gives CDR1 MGHRA, CDR2 YSYEKL. Trimming cost V 2 bases and J 4 bases, with 4 bases left between them. This CDR3 is built from 12 residues. The CDR3 DNA reads TGCGCCAGCAGCCAACCGGCAGATACGCAGTATTTT. Its translation is CASSQPADTQYF.

The chain carries TRBV30 and TRBJ2-7; unclear D gene. The V end lost 1 base, the J end lost 5 bases, and 6 bases lay between the germline ends. The CDR3 totals 11 residues. Germline CDR1 reads GTSNPN; CDR2 reads SVGIG (reference sequence). The CDR3 nucleotides are TGTGCCTGGAGTGCTTTGCACGAGCAGTACTTC. This codes for CAWSALHEQYF.